This TCR beta chain appears in the sequencing data of a study of regulatory T cells in long-lasting Graves disease. Construction of the TCR beta libraries employed iRepertoire HTBI primers in conjunction with Arm-PCR of CDR3 regions. TCRdb reanalysed the multiplex PCR reads using MiXCR and keeps one entry per CDR3 protein. The table includes roughly 610,000 distinct CDR3 sequences, more than 15% detected once. This sample's time point: newly diagnosed GD, antithyroid drugs for less than 3 months. PBMC RNA was the source of the TCR library. These same data were also listed under a study on T cells in Graves' hyperthyroidism and ophthalmopathy.

The receptor's source is a man aged 18-30 years with Graves disease. Here the sequenced sample was peripheral blood mononuclear cells (PBMCs), taken at new diagnosis, from a patient treated with antithyroid drugs.

The CDR3 region is CASRLAGAGETQYF. Written as DNA, the CDR3 is TGTGCCAGCAGGTTAGCGGGAGCGGGTGAGACCCAGTACTTC. The genes are TRBV27 and TRBJ2-5; TRBD2 aligns across 9 bases. Germline loops: CDR1 MNHEY, CDR2 SMNVEV (reference sequence). J lost 5 bases, V lost 6 bases, and 7 bases had no gene match. The CDR3 totals 14 residues.